A few counts support the clone carrying this TCR beta chain. Its antigen is unidentified. These data come from a study of response to subunit inactivated influenza vaccine. Study results and caveats: The authors suggested that few new T cells are recruited per seasonal influenza vaccination.

In TCRdb, the RT-PCR reads were re-called with MiXCR into one record per CDR3 protein. The data contain over 400,000 distinct CDR3 sequences, 10% to 15% of them singletons. The CDR3 is 13 residues long. The germline gives CDR1 SGHAT, CDR2 FQNNGV. Trimming left V 4 bases short and J 7 bases short, with 11 bases between. The chain joins TRBV11-2 to TRBJ1-5; D call uncertain. The source of this sequence is a man between 45 and 60 years old who received an inactivated influenza vaccine. The sequences come from PBMCs from blood, collected 45 days after vaccination. The CDR3 is CASSYKAGQPQHF. CDR3 nucleotides: TGTGCCAGCAGCTATAAGGCGGGACAGCCCCAGCATTTT.